This T cell receptor (beta chain) was retrieved from a study of blood T cell repertoires in COVID-19. Sequencing was performed with immunoSEQ multiplex PCR; in TCRdb, only in-frame clones are kept and a portion is missing. The sample includes 64,000 or so clones, roughly 85% of them seen just once. The specimen sequenced was peripheral blood. The TCR was taken from a man aged 35 to 55 with acute or convalescent COVID-19.

Here the CDR3 DNA reads TGTGCCAGCAGCAATAGACAGGGTACTGGTGGATACTCTGGAAACACCATATATTTT. It is translated as CASSNRQGTGGYSGNTIYF. This chain uses TRBV7-9 with TRBJ1-3; the match to TRBD1 covers 7 bases. The CDR3 spans 19 residues. J lost 0 bases, V lost 5 bases, and 16 bases had no gene match. Looked up from germline, CDR1 is SEHNR and CDR2 is FQNEAQ (reference sequence).